The rows below give T cell receptor beta chains drawn from one sample of a study of cytomegalovirus exposure and HLA in healthy donors. Assay used: immunoSEQ multiplex PCR; TCRdb lists only in-frame clones, some missing. Altogether roughly 160,000 clones are present, under 80% being singletons, with the ten largest covering more than 4%. The specimen was PBMCs. The receptor source for this set is a man aged 35 to 55 in good health and CMV-seronegative. CDR3s include the opening cysteine and the closing phenylalanine or tryptophan. Fields, in order: V gene, CDR3 protein.

TRBV27,CASSRDRETDTQYF
TRBV6-5,CASSYSIGPTDTQYF
TRBV27,CASSWVTGPFNEQFF
TRBV6-5,CASSYSLAVVEAFF
TRBV5-1,CASSWVSGGGRNEQFF
TRBV6-5,CASNKQGGGTEAFF
TRBV5-4,CASSLIQGNEQFF
TRBV5-1,CASSGTVAYEQYF
TRBV7-3,CASSRTGVRTDTQYF
TRBV7-6,CASSLVAGGSTDTQYF
TRBV5-6,CASSLSGVPETQYF
TRBV4-3,CASSQDLVGYGYTF
TRBV19,CASSIDGDRVSRQETQYF
TRBV4-1,CASSQDPGNTGELFF
TRBV5-4,CASSSGTGRVNEQFF
TRBV29-1,CSYSRSSPYEQYF
TRBV27,CASSLGTGSPTEAFF
TRBV18,CASSPDRANQEAFF
TRBV4-1,CASSQFRGASNYGYTF
TRBV2,CASLTPSSGAYEQYF
TRBV4-3,CASSYMRQRGSPYEQYF
TRBV6-4,CASVDRLPSEQYF
TRBV9,CASSPAGGLDEQYF
TRBV9,CASSPRLAGNEQFF
TRBV10-1,CASSDGDRGEQYF
TRBV27,CASSLGGKNEQFF
TRBV5-6,CASSWGTSTDTQYF
TRBV10-2,CASISTGSGREQFF
TRBV7-8,CASSLGQSSGNTIYF